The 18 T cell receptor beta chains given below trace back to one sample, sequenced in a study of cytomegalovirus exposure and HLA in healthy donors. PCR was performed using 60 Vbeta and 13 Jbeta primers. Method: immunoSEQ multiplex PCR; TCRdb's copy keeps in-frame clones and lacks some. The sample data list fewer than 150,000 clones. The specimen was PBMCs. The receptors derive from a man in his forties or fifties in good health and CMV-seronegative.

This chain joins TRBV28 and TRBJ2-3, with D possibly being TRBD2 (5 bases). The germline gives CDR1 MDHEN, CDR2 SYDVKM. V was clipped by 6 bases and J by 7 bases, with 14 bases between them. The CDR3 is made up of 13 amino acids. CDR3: CASSSEGRYTQYF. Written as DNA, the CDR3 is TGTGCCAGCAGCTCCGAGGGTCGGTATACGCAGTATTTT.

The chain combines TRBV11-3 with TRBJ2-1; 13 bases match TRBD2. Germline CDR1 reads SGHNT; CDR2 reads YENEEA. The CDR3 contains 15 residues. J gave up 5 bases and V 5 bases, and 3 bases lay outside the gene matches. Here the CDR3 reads CASSRTSGGNNEQFF. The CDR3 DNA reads TGTGCCAGCAGCCGGACTAGCGGGGGTAACAATGAGCAGTTCTTC.

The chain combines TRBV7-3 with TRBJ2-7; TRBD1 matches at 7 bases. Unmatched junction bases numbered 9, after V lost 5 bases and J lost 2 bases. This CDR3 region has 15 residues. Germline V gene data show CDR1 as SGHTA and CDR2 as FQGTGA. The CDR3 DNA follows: TGTGCCAGCAGCCCCACCGGGACAGTGACCTACGAGCAGTACTTC. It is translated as CASSPTGTVTYEQYF.

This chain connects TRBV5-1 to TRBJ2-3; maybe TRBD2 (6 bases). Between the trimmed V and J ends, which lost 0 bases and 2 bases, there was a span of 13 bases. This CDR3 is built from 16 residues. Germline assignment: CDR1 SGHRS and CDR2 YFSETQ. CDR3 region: CASSLEGSGLTDTQYF. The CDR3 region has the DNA TGCGCCAGCAGCTTGGAAGGTAGCGGTCTCACAGATACGCAGTATTTT.

The CDR3 loop reads CASSGTSGGRETQYF. The CDR3 nucleotides read TGTGCCAGCAGCGGTACTAGCGGGGGGCGGGAGACCCAGTACTTC. The chain carries TRBV9 and TRBJ2-5, with 12 bases lining up with TRBD2. The CDR3 runs to 15 residues. Per the germline V gene, CDR1 is SGDLS and CDR2 is YYNGEE. V lost 3 bases to trimming and J lost 5 bases; unmatched junction nucleotides: 5.

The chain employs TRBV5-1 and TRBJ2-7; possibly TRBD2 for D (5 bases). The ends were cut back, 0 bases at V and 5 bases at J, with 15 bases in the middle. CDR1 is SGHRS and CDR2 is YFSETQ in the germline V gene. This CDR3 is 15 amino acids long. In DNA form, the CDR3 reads TGCGCCAGCAGCTTGGTTTCGGCGGGTAACGACGAGCAGTACTTC. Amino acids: CASSLVSAGNDEQYF.

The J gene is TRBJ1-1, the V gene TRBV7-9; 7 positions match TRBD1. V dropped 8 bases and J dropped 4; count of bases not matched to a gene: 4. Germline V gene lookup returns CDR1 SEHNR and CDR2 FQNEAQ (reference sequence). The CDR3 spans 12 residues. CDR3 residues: CASDRVSTEAFF. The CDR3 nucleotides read TGTGCCAGCGACAGGGTGAGCACTGAAGCTTTCTTT.

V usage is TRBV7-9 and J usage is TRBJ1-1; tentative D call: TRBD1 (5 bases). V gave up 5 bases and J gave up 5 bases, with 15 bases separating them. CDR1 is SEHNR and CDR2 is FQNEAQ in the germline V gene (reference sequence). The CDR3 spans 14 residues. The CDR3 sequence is CASSPQGGKTEAFF. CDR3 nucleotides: TGTGCCAGCAGCCCTCAGGGAGGAAAAACTGAAGCTTTCTTT.

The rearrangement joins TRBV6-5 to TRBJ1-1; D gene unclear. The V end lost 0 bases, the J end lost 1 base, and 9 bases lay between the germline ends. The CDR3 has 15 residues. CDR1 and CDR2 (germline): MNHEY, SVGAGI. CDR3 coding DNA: TGTGCCAGCAGTTACTCTGTCCAGCGGAACACTGAAGCTTTCTTT. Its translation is CASSYSVQRNTEAFF.

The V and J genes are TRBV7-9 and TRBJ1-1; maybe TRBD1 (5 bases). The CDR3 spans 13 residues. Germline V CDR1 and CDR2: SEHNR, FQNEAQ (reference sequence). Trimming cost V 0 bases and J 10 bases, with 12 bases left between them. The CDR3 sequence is CASSLAGEWTAFF. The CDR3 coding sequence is TGTGCCAGCAGCTTAGCAGGGGAATGGACAGCTTTCTTT.

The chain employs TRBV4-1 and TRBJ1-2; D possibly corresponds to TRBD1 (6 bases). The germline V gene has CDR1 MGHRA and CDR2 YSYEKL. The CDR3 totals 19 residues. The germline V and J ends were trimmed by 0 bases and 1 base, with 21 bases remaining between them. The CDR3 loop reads CASSQDSGARFRGNYGYTF. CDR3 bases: TGCGCCAGCAGCCAAGATTCCGGCGCGAGGTTCAGGGGTAACTATGGCTACACCTTC.

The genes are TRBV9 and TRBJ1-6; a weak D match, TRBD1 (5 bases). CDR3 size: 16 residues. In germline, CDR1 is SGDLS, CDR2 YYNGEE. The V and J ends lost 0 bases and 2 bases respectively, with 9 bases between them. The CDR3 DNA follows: TGTGCCAGCAGCGTAGGGGGGGGGACCTATAATTCACCCCTCCACTTT. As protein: CASSVGGGTYNSPLHF. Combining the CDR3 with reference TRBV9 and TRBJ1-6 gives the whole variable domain DSGVTQTPKHLITATGQRVTLRCSPRSGDLSVYWYQQSLDQGLQFLIQYYNGEERAKGNILERFSAQQFPDLHSELNLSSLELGDSALYFCASSVGGGTYNSPLHFGNGTRLTVT.

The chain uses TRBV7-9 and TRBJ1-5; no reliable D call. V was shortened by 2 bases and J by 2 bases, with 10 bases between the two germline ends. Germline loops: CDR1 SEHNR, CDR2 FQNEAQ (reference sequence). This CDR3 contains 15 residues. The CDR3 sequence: CASSLSEGGNQPQHF. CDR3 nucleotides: TGTGCCAGCAGCTTAAGTGAGGGAGGCAATCAGCCCCAGCATTTT.

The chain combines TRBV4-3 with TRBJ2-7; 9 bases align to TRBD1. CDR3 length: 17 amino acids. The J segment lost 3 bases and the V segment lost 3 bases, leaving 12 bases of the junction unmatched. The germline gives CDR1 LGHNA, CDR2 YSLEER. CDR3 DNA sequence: TGCGCCAGCAGCCATCAAGGGGCCAGGACAGGGGACTACGAGCAGTACTTC. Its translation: CASSHQGARTGDYEQYF.

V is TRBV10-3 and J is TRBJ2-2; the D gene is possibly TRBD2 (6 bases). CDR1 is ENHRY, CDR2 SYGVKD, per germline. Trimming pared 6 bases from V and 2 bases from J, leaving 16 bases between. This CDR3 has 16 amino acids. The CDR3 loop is CAIRDRAGINTGELFF. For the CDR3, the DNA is TGTGCCATCAGGGATAGAGCGGGTATTAACACCGGGGAGCTGTTTTTT.

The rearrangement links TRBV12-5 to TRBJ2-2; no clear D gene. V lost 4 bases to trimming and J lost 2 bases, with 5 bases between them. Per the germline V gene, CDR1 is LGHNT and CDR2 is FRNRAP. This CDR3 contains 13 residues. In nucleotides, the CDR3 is TGTGCTAGTGGTTCTCCTAACACCGGGGAGCTGTTTTTT. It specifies CASGSPNTGELFF.

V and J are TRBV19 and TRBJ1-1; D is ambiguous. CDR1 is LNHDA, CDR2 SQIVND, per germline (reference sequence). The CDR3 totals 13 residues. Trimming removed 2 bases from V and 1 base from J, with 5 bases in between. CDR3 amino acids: CASSINQNTEAFF. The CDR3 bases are TGTGCCAGTAGTATAAATCAGAACACTGAAGCTTTCTTT. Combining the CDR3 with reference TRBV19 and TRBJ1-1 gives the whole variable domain DGGITQSPKYLFRKEGQNVTLSCEQNLNHDAMYWYRQDPGQGLRLIYYSQIVNDFQKGDIAEGYSVSREKKESFPLTVTSAQKNPTAFYLCASSINQNTEAFFGQGTRLTVV.

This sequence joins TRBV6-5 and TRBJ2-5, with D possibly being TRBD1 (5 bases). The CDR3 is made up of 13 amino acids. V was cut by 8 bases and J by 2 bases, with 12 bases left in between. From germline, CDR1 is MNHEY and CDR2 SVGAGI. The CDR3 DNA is TGTGCCAGCTCACGGACACTTCAAGAGACCCAGTACTTC. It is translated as CASSRTLQETQYF.